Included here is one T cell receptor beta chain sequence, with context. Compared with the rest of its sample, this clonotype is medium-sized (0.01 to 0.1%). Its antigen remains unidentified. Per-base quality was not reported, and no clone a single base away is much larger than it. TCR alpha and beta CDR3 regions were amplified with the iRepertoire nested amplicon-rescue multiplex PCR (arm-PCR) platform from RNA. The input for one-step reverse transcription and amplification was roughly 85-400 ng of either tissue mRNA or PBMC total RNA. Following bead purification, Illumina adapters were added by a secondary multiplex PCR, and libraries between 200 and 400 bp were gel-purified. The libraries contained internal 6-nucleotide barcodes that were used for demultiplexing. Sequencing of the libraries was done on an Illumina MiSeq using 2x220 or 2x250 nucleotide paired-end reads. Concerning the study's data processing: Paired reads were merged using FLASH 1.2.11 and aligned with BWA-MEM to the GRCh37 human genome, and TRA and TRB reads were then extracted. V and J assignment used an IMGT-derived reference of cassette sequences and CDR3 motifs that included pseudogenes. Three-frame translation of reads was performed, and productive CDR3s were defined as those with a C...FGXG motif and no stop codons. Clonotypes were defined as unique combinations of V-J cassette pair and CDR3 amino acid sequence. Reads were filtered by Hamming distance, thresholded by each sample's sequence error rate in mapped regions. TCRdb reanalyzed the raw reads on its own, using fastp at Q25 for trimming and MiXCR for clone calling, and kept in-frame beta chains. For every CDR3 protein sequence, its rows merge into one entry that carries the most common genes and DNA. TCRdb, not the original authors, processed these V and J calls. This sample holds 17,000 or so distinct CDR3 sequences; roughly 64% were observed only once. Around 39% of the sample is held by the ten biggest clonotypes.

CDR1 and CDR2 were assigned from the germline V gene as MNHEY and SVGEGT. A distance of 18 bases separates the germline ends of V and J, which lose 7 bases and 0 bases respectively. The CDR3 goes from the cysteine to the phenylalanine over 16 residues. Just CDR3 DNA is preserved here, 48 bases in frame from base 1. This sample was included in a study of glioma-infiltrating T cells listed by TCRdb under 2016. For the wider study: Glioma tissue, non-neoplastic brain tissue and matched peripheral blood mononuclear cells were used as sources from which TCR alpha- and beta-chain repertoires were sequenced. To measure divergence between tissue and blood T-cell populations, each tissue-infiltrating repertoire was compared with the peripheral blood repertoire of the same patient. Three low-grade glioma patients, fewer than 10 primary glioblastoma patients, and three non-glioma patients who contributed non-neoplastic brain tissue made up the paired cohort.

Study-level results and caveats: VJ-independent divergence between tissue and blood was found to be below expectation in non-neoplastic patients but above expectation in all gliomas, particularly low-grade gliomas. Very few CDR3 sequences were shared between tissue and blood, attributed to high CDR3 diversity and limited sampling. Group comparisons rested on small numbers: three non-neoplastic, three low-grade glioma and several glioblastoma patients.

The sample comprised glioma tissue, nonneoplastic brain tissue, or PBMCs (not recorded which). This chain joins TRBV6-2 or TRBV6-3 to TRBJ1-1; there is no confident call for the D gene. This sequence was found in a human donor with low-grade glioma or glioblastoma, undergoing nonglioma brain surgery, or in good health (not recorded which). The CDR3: CASNRRASRLNTEAFF. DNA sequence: TGTGCCAGCAACCGACGGGCCAGTCGATTGAACACTGAAGCTTTCTTT.